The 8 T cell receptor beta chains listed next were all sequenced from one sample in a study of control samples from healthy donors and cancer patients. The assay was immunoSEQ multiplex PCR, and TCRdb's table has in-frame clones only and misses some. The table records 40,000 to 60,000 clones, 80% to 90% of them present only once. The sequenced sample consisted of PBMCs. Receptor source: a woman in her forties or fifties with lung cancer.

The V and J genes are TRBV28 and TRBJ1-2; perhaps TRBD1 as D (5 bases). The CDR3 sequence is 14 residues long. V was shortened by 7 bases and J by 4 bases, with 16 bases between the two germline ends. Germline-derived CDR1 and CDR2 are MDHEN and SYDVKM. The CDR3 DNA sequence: TGTGCCAGCACCCCGGGCGGGGGGAGCTATGGCTACACCTTC. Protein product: CASTPGGGSYGYTF.

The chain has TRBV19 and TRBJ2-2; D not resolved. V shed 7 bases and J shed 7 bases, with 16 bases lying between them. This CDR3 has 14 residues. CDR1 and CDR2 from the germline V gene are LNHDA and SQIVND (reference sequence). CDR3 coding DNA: TGTGCCAGTACCACCACGACGCTACACGGGGAGCTGTTTTTT. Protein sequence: CASTTTTLHGELFF.

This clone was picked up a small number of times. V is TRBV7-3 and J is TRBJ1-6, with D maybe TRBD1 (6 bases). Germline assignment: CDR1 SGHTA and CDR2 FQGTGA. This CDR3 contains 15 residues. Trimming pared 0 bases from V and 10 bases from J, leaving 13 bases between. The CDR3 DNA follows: TGTGCCAGCAGCTTAACTCCCGGGGGACAATCACCCCTCCACTTT. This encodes CASSLTPGGQSPLHF.

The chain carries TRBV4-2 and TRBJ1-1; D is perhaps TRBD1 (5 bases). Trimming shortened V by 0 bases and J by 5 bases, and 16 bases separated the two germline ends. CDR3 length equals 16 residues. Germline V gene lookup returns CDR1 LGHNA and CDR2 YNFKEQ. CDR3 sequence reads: CASSQDGTRSYTEAFF. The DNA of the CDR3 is TGTGCCAGCAGCCAAGATGGGACCCGTTCTTATACTGAAGCTTTCTTT.

In DNA, the CDR3 is TGTGCCAGCTCATCACAGGGGGATTTTCAGCCCCAGCATTTT. This codes for CASSSQGDFQPQHF. The genes are TRBV18 and TRBJ1-5; 8 nucleotides align to TRBD1. J was trimmed by 6 bases and V by 5 bases; bases with no gene match: 6. The CDR3 sequence is 14 residues long. Germline CDR1 KGHSH, CDR2 LQKENI.

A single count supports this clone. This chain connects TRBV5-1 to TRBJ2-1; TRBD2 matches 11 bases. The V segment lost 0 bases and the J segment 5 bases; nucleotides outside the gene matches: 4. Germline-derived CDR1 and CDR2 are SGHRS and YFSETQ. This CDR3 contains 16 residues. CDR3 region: CASSLALAGANNEQFF. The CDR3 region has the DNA TGCGCCAGCAGCTTGGCACTAGCGGGGGCTAACAATGAGCAGTTCTTC.

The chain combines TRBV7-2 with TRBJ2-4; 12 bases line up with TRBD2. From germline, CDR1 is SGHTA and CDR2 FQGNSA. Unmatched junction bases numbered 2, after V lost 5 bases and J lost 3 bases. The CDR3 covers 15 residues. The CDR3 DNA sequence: TGTGCCAGCAGCATGACTAGCGGGGGCAAAAACATTCAGTACTTC. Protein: CASSMTSGGKNIQYF.

The CDR3 DNA is TGTGCCAGCAGCCCCTTAGGGGCGACTGGAAACACCATATATTTT. It encodes CASSPLGATGNTIYF. V and J are TRBV7-9 and TRBJ1-3; maybe TRBD1 (5 bases). The germline V gene encodes CDR1 SEHNR and CDR2 FQNEAQ (reference sequence). The V gene lost 5 bases and the J gene lost 2 bases, with 13 bases spanning the gap. The CDR3 is 15 residues long.